The present entry profiles one TCR beta chain with its context. What this receptor recognizes is not known. Qualities for individual bases were not recorded, and no much larger clone is one base off. Using the deep immunoSEQ assay, TCR CDR3 regions were amplified from genomic DNA by multiplex PCR. For each cell subset, the extracted genomic DNA was distributed evenly across all wells of several immunoSEQ 96-well plates, and each plate served as one replicate. For sorted subsets, around 200 ng genomic DNA, equal to 25,000 to 35,000 T cell genomes, was loaded into each replicate PCR. Purified libraries were measured with a Qubit 3.0 fluorometer, size-checked on a Bioanalyzer 2100, and measured again with the KAPA Library Quantification kit. Each immunoSEQ 96-well plate was sequenced on its own single-read 150-cycle Illumina NextSeq 550 flow cell. In the paper's pipeline: The immunoSEQ output contained only junctional sequences without quality scores, so filtering could not match that applied to full-length reads. Sequences were annotated with PyIR, a Python wrapper for IgBLAST v1.9, using IMGT germline references to assign V/J genes and CDR3. Reads were filtered out if the reads had weak V/J assignments (E-value above 1e-6), no CDR3, stop codons, out-of-frame junctions, or ambiguous translated residues. V3J clonotypes were defined as sequences sharing the same inferred V gene, J gene, and CDR3 amino acid sequence. Percentage overlap between repertoires was calculated by dividing the number of shared unique clonotypes by the size of the smaller repertoire. Repertoire richness was assessed with RTK rarefaction, the Chao1 estimator, and Recon v2.1 estimates of unobserved clonotypes. Generation probabilities were computed with OLGA for all TCRbeta clonotypes obtained by the gDNA method from a few donors. TCRdb retrieved this table from immuneACCESS and kept in-frame rearrangements only. Not all clones are present; in checked studies, unresolved V genes account for under half, and no reason is known for the remainder. The DNA gave D and trimming, while V, J and clone size come from that table. Across this sample there are hundreds of thousands of clones, with 96% seen only once. The top ten clonotypes cover about 0.064% of the sample.

Donors were healthy HIV-negative adults with no recently reported acute infections or vaccinations. Only Caucasian adults living in Nashville, Tennessee, USA were represented among the donors. CD4+ T cells were enriched by magnetic negative selection; naive cells were then positively selected on CD45RA, and the negative fraction formed the memory subset. After blood collection by leukapheresis, PBMCs were isolated using Ficoll-Histopaque density gradient centrifugation and then cryopreserved in the vapor phase of liquid nitrogen. Analytical flow cytometry was used to check the purity and quantity of each magnetically sorted T cell population. Each sorted fraction had its genomic DNA isolated and then quantified by UV absorbance on a Nanodrop 2000c. This sample was taken from a study of shared clonotypes between healthy human individuals (dated by TCRdb to the early 2020s). For context, the study as a whole: The cohort included a few men and two women between 18 and 49 years of age. The study deeply sequenced blood TCR repertoires of several healthy adults to estimate repertoire size and the extent of clonotype sharing between individuals. To increase sequencing depth and limit assay-specific biases, different laboratories used diverse techniques to prepare libraries and sequence TCR repertoires. Per donor, three plates each were used for CD4 naive and CD4 memory, two for CD8 naive, and one for CD8 memory. Each donor's leukapheresis produced roughly between roughly 0.9 and 8.9 billion PBMCs. Study-level results and caveats: Incomplete sequencing was indicated by rarefaction of sorted-subset datasets, despite the large sequencing depth. Because the study included only a small number of donors, the genetic and exposure-history diversity represented was limited. Pairwise subsampling indicated that sequencing depth was expected to affect the degree of clonotype sharing among donors. Sampling was restricted to blood, and TCR repertoires in tissues likely differ from the TCR repertoires found in blood. Compared with non-shared clonotypes, clonotypes shared by all four sorted-subset donors had higher generation probabilities. Estimated clonotype richness was generally larger for naive than for memory subsets. Roughly 5% of naive CD4, roughly 3.5% of naive CD8, 2.3% of memory CD4, and more than 0.35% of memory CD8 clonotypes were shared across four donors.

Sequencing was carried out using naive CD4+ T cells sorted from blood. The meaning of the sample's cell subset or site label: CD45RA+ positively selected. The source of this sequence is a woman between 25 and 40 years old in good health.

The CDR3 region reads CASSSRTSGSPEQYF. The sequenced DNA: TGTGCCAGCAGCTCCCGGACTAGCGGGAGCCCCGAGCAGTACTTC. Here the chain combines TRBV7-9 and TRBJ2-7, and TRBD2 matches 13 of the central bases. The CDR3 goes from the cysteine to the phenylalanine over 15 residues. Just CDR3 DNA is preserved here, 45 bases in frame from base 1. V lost 4 bases and J lost 6 bases, and the count of bases not matched to a germline gene is 6. Taken from the germline V gene (reference sequence), the CDR1 and CDR2 loops are SEHNR and FQNEAQ.